These 5 T cell receptor beta chains share one sample of origin, sequenced in a study of Ad26.COV2.S vaccination and SARS-CoV-2 variants. The data were produced by immunoSEQ multiplex PCR, yet TCRdb's version contains in-frame clones alone and is incomplete. The data show about 400,000 clones, about 88% seen once. This sample's treatment: about 20 received Ad26.COV2.S at low or high dose, single or two shots; about 5 received placebo; per-sample allocation not given. Day 63 after the first injection of vaccine or placebo was the sampling time. This material consisted of peripheral blood, taken in a trial of Ad26.COV2.S vaccine versus placebo. The source is a person between 18 and 59 years old who received the Ad26.COV2.S COVID-19 vaccine or a placebo.

The chain combines TRBV24-1 with TRBJ1-2, with no clear D. V dropped 4 bases and J dropped 6 bases, with 14 bases sitting between them. CDR3 size: 14 residues. The germline CDR1 and CDR2 sequences are KGHDR and SFDVKD. In nucleotides, the CDR3 is TGTGCCACCAGTGACCCGGGAGCGGAGGATGGCTACACCTTC. It codes for CATSDPGAEDGYTF.

CDR3 sequence reads: CASSLAGGTDTQYF. In nucleotides, the CDR3 is TGTGCCAGCTCGCTTGCAGGGGGGACAGATACGCAGTATTTT. V is TRBV9 and J is TRBJ2-3; the D gene is possibly TRBD1 (7 bases). The CDR3 has 14 amino acids. V was cut by 7 bases and J by 3 bases, with 15 bases left in between. CDR1 and CDR2 (germline): SGDLS, YYNGEE.

The genes are TRBV6-1 and TRBJ2-7; perhaps TRBD1 as D (5 bases). V shed 3 bases and J shed 5 bases, with 8 bases lying between them. Looked up from germline, CDR1 is MNHNS and CDR2 is SASEGT. The CDR3 contains 12 residues. CDR3 nucleotides: TGTGCCAGCAGTGACCAGGGCCACGAGCAGTACTTC. Protein product: CASSDQGHEQYF.

The J gene is TRBJ1-5, the V gene TRBV6-5; no clear D gene. This CDR3 comprises 13 residues. Germline assignment: CDR1 MNHEY and CDR2 SVGAGI. V gave up 5 bases and J gave up 1 base, with 6 bases separating them. The DNA for the CDR3 is TGTGCCAGCAGTATGACAAGCAATCAGCCCCAGCATTTT. It is translated as CASSMTSNQPQHF.

The J gene is TRBJ1-4, the V gene TRBV11-2; 7 bases agree with TRBD1. The CDR3 is 14 amino acids. Germline V gene lookup returns CDR1 SGHAT and CDR2 FQNNGV. V was clipped by 6 bases and J by 7 bases; unmatched bases: 8. Here the CDR3 reads CASSSQTGTEKLFF. DNA of the CDR3: TGTGCCAGCAGTTCGCAGACAGGGACTGAAAAACTGTTTTTT.